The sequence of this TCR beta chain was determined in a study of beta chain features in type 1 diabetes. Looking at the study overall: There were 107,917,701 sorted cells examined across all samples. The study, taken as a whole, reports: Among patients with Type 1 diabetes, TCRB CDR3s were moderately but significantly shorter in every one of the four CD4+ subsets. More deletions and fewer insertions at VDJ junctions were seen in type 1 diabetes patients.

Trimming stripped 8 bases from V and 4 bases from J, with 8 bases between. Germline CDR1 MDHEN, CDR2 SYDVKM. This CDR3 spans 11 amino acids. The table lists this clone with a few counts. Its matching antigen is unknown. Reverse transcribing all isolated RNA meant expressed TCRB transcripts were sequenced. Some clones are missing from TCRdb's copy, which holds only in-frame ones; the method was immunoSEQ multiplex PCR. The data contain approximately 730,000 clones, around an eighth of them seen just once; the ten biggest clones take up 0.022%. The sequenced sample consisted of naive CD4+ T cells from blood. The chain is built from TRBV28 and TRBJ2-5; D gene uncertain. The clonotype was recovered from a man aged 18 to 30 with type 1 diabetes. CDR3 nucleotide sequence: TGTGCCAGCCGGCGGATAGAGACCCAGTACTTC. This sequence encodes CASRRIETQYF.